This passage covers 30 T cell receptor beta chains from one sample sequenced in a study of CXCR3-negative and CXCR3-positive naive CD8 T cells. Study findings and constraints: Relative to CXCR3-negative naive cells, CXCR3-positive naive cells had more hydrophobic TRB CDR3s.

These receptors have no known antigen. With UMI labels, 5' RACE was used to prepare the TRB cDNA libraries. TCRdb re-analyzed the 5' RACE reads; it lists each CDR3 protein once, without DNA. This sample's table has about 89,000 distinct CDR3 sequences. Specimen: naive CXCR3+ CD8+ T cells from blood. Indicated subset: CD45RO-CCR7+CD27+CD95- naive CD8+ T cells expressing CXCR3 (TNR3+). These receptors all come from a human donor in good health. Some clones in this sample may be carry-over from other donors' samples.

The gene calls are TRBV6-1 and TRBJ2-1; the TCRdb call, TRBD1, lacks DNA for checking. The CDR3 has 15 amino acids. Germline V lookup: CDR1 MNHNS, CDR2 SASEGT. The CDR3 loop is CASSEAQDSYNEQFF.

V is TRBV29-1 and J is TRBJ2-7; TCRdb selects TRBD2, and the lack of DNA leaves this call unchecked. The CDR3 runs 18 residues. Looked up from germline, CDR1 is SQVTM and CDR2 is ANQGSEA. CDR3 loop: CSVLTGMPVAGGSYEQYF.

The genes are TRBV24-1 and TRBJ2-7; TCRdb calls TRBD1, which cannot be checked without DNA. In germline, CDR1 is KGHDR, CDR2 SFDVKD. This CDR3 spans 12 amino acids. This CDR3 reads CATSEGAEEQYF.

The chain has TRBV7-8 and TRBJ2-3; checking the TCRdb D call of TRBD2 is not possible without DNA. CDR1 and CDR2 (germline): SGHVS, FQNEAQ. The CDR3 contains 19 residues. CDR3 sequence reads: CASTPGLAGVWASTDTQYF.

The CDR3 protein is CASSQVGTHTEAFF. The chain joins TRBV14 to TRBJ1-1; TCRdb proposes TRBD1, but this gene call is untestable without DNA. Germline CDR1 SGHDN, CDR2 FVKESK. This CDR3 has 14 amino acids.

The gene calls are TRBV7-6 and TRBJ1-3; the D call of TRBD1 rests on TCRdb alone, since no DNA is present to check it. The CDR3 extends over 15 amino acids. Germline loops: CDR1 SGHVS, CDR2 FNYEAQ. The CDR3 sequence is CASSSDRGRGNTIYF.

The chain combines TRBV19 with TRBJ2-7; TCRdb indicates TRBD1, and absent DNA this call remains unverified. The CDR3 runs 15 residues. Germline V gene sequence: CDR1 LNHDA, CDR2 SQIVND (reference sequence). The CDR3 reads CASSTGTGATYEQYF.

The genes are TRBV6-5 and TRBJ2-1; TCRdb lists TRBD2, though no DNA is available to test this call. This CDR3 is built from 14 residues. Germline V gene data show CDR1 as MNHEY and CDR2 as SVGAGI. CDR3 sequence reads: CASSLAGKYNEQFF.

V usage is TRBV12-3 or TRBV12-4 and J usage is TRBJ2-7; TCRdb names TRBD1, which stays unverified in the absence of DNA. CDR3 size: 14 residues. CDR3 sequence: CASSLEGTGIQQYF.

CDR3 sequence reads: CASSQASSGAEKLFF. The chain carries TRBV3-1 and TRBJ1-4; TCRdb names TRBD1, which stays unverified in the absence of DNA. CDR1 LGHDT and CDR2 YNNKEL come from the germline V gene (reference sequence). The CDR3 consists of 15 residues. The variable domain in full, with the rest retrieved from reference TRBV3-1 and TRBJ1-4, is DTAVSQTPKYLVTQMGNDKSIKCEQNLGHDTMYWYKQDSKKFLKIMFSYNNKELIINETVPNRFSPKSPDKAHLNLHINSLELGDSAVYFCASSQASSGAEKLFFGSGTQLSVL.

The rearrangement links TRBV5-6 to TRBJ2-1; TCRdb gives TRBD2 as the D gene, but with no DNA this cannot be confirmed. The CDR3 extends over 15 amino acids. The germline V gene encodes CDR1 SGHDT and CDR2 YYEEEE. The CDR3 spells CASSLALAGYNEQFF.

V usage is TRBV27 and J usage is TRBJ2-1. Germline CDR1 reads MNHEY; CDR2 reads SMNVEV (reference sequence). This CDR3 comprises 11 residues. CDR3 loop: CASRRNNEQFF.

V and J are TRBV19 and TRBJ2-1; TCRdb lists TRBD2, though no DNA is available to test this call. Germline V CDR1 and CDR2: LNHDA, SQIVND (reference sequence). This CDR3 has 14 residues. The CDR3 spells CASSAQGAGNEQFF.

V and J are TRBV6-2 or TRBV6-3 and TRBJ2-3; TCRdb lists TRBD2, though no DNA is available to test this call. CDR1 is MNHEY, CDR2 SVGEGT, per germline. The CDR3 is 15 residues long. This CDR3 is CASSYSTSRTDTQYF.

This sequence joins TRBV14 and TRBJ2-7; TCRdb indicates TRBD2, and absent DNA this call remains unverified. There are 17 residues in the CDR3. Per germline, CDR1 SGHDN and CDR2 FVKESK. The CDR3 sequence: CASSQGLKSGRTYEQYF.

The rearrangement joins TRBV6-2 or TRBV6-3 to TRBJ2-1; the D gene TCRdb calls, TRBD1, cannot be checked with no DNA. CDR3 size: 14 residues. Germline V gives CDR1 MNHEY, CDR2 SVGEGT. The CDR3 here is CASSYKQVINEQFF.

The rearrangement links TRBV28 to TRBJ2-3. The CDR3 runs 15 residues. The germline CDR1 and CDR2 sequences are MDHEN and SYDVKM. CDR3 protein: CASSPRWGGEDTQYF.

The chain uses TRBV2 and TRBJ1-5. This CDR3 contains 13 residues. CDR1 and CDR2 from the germline V gene are SNHLY and FYNNEI. Here the CDR3 reads CASSPRDSQPQHF.

The chain joins TRBV28 to TRBJ2-5; TCRdb reports TRBD2, a call that lacks DNA to check it against. Per the germline V gene, CDR1 is MDHEN and CDR2 is SYDVKM. CDR3 length equals 17 residues. The CDR3 loop is CASSFYSELAGSGTQYF. Full variable domain (outside the CDR3, taken from reference TRBV28 and TRBJ2-5): DVKVTQSSRYLVKRTGEKVFLECVQDMDHENMFWYRQDPGLGLRLIYFSYDVKMKEKGDIPEGYSVSREKKERFSLILESASTNQTSMYLCASSFYSELAGSGTQYFGPGTRLLVL.

The V gene is TRBV27, the J gene TRBJ2-1. This CDR3 is 16 amino acids long. In germline, CDR1 is MNHEY, CDR2 SMNVEV (reference sequence). The CDR3 sequence is CASSGPPTTGYNEQFF.

The chain combines TRBV12-3 or TRBV12-4 with TRBJ2-1; the D call from TCRdb, TRBD2, cannot be confirmed without DNA. The CDR3 extends over 12 amino acids. CDR3 loop: CASGGGYNEQFF.

V and J are TRBV29-1 and TRBJ2-3; there is no DNA to check the TCRdb D call of TRBD2. The CDR3 contains 14 residues. CDR1 is SQVTM and CDR2 is ANQGSEA in the germline V gene. CDR3 protein: CSVLQRDSMDTQYF.

CDR3 sequence reads: CASSLGTWDNEQFF. The chain links TRBV12-3 or TRBV12-4 to TRBJ2-1; absent DNA, TCRdb's TRBD2 call cannot be checked. The CDR3 has 14 residues.

The V and J genes are TRBV28 and TRBJ2-1; absent DNA, TCRdb's TRBD1 call cannot be checked. Germline loops: CDR1 MDHEN, CDR2 SYDVKM. The CDR3 loop spans 15 amino acids. CDR3 amino acids: CASSFSLDGYNEQFF. The full variable domain, completed using reference TRBV28 and TRBJ2-1, is DVKVTQSSRYLVKRTGEKVFLECVQDMDHENMFWYRQDPGLGLRLIYFSYDVKMKEKGDIPEGYSVSREKKERFSLILESASTNQTSMYLCASSFSLDGYNEQFFGPGTRLTVL.

The chain combines TRBV7-3 with TRBJ2-3; TCRdb's D call, TRBD1, is unchecked because there is no DNA. CDR1 and CDR2 (germline): SGHTA, FQGTGA. The CDR3 contains 15 residues. The CDR3 reads CASSQRDRGLDTQYF.

The rearrangement links TRBV15 to TRBJ2-2; TCRdb lists TRBD1, though no DNA is available to test this call. CDR3 length: 14 amino acids. CDR1 and CDR2 (germline): LNHNV, YYDKDF (reference sequence). The CDR3 spells CATSVGTATGELFF. The complete variable domain, with remaining parts taken from reference TRBV15 and TRBJ2-2, reads DAMVIQNPRYQVTQFGKPVTLSCSQTLNHNVMYWYQQKSSQAPKLLFHYYDKDFNNEADTPDNFQSRRPNTSFCFLDIRSPGLGDTAMYLCATSVGTATGELFFGEGSRLTVL.

V and J are TRBV20-1 and TRBJ1-1; TCRdb reports TRBD1, a call that lacks DNA to check it against. The CDR3 extends over 14 amino acids. Germline CDR1 and CDR2: DFQATT and SNEGSKA (reference sequence). The CDR3 sequence: CSAVTGRLDTEAFF.

This chain connects TRBV6-5 to TRBJ1-5; the TCRdb call, TRBD1, lacks DNA for checking. The CDR3 sequence is 13 residues long. Germline CDR1 MNHEY, CDR2 SVGAGI. The CDR3: CASAGQGGQPQHF.

CDR3 in amino acids: CASSFVAGDGDTQYF. This chain links TRBV12-3 or TRBV12-4 with TRBJ2-3; TCRdb gives TRBD2 as the D gene, but with no DNA this cannot be confirmed. This CDR3 comprises 15 residues.

The chain carries TRBV28 and TRBJ2-7; TCRdb's D call, TRBD1, is unchecked because there is no DNA. Germline V gives CDR1 MDHEN, CDR2 SYDVKM. The length of the CDR3 is 14 residues. The CDR3 region is CASSYNRGSYEQYF.